This T cell receptor (beta chain) was recorded in a study of T cell changes during pregnancy in multiple sclerosis. TCRdb's table, derived via immunoSEQ multiplex PCR, lists solely in-frame clones and lacks some. The data contain 75,000 to 85,000 clones, 93% of them singletons. This CDR3 has 14 amino acids. Germline CDR1 SGHVS, CDR2 FNYEAQ. Trimming cost V 7 bases and J 8 bases; bases outside gene matches: 8. The gene calls are TRBV7-6 and TRBJ2-4, with 10 bases lining up with TRBD1. This material consisted of peripheral blood, taken in the second trimester of pregnancy. This TCR derives from a female donor with multiple sclerosis, enrolled in a pregnancy study. Here the CDR3 DNA reads TGTGCCAGCACCCCACCGGACAGGGGGGACATTCAGTACTTC. Encoded protein: CASTPPDRGDIQYF.